The 25 T cell receptor beta chains below all came from one sample that was sequenced in a study of blood T cell repertoires in COVID-19. Produced via immunoSEQ multiplex PCR; TCRdb's table is partial and in-frame only. The repertoire has roughly 140,000 clones, 75% to 85% of them found once; the top ten carry about 10%. Sequenced: peripheral blood. The receptors were gathered from a man in his 60s with active or convalescent COVID-19.

The chain links TRBV27 to TRBJ2-7; D might be TRBD2 (5 bases). This CDR3 region has 15 residues. V was cut by 6 bases and J by 2 bases, with 17 bases left in between. Per the germline V gene, CDR1 is MNHEY and CDR2 is SMNVEV (reference sequence). CDR3: CASSIEGRGAYEQYV. CDR3 DNA: TGTGCCAGCAGCATTGAGGGTAGAGGCGCCTACGAGCAGTACGTC.

The chain joins TRBV7-2 to TRBJ2-5, with 10 bases identical to TRBD2. V shed 5 bases and J 2 bases; nucleotides not matched to a gene: 5. Germline V gene sequence: CDR1 SGHTA, CDR2 FQGNSA. CDR3 length: 15 amino acids. CDR3 amino acids: CASSIGLAVQETQYF. The CDR3 nucleotides are TGTGCCAGCAGCATCGGACTAGCGGTACAAGAGACCCAGTACTTC.

The chain recombines TRBV3-1 (or the pseudogene TRBV3-2) with TRBJ2-5; maybe TRBD2 (5 bases). Trimming took 2 bases from V and 3 from J, leaving 7 bases between them. Germline loops: CDR1 LGHDT, CDR2 YNNKEL (reference sequence). CDR3 length equals 13 residues. The CDR3 DNA reads as TGTGCCAGCAGCCAAAAGCGGAAAGAGACCCAGTACTTC. This sequence encodes CASSQKRKETQYF.

This chain joins TRBV7-2 and TRBJ2-3; D gene uncertain. The germline V gene encodes CDR1 SGHTA and CDR2 FQGNSA. CDR3 length: 15 amino acids. V was clipped by 0 bases and J by 2 bases, with 9 bases between them. DNA for the CDR3: TGTGCCAGCAGCTTAGCCCCTACCAACACAGATACGCAGTATTTT. Translation: CASSLAPTNTDTQYF.

The V and J genes are TRBV11-3 and TRBJ1-3, with 8 bases matching TRBD1. J lost 0 bases, V lost 3 bases, and 13 bases had no gene match. The CDR3 has 19 amino acids. Germline V lookup: CDR1 SGHNT, CDR2 YENEEA. Here the CDR3 DNA reads TGTGCCAGCAGCTTGCGGGCCCGACAGGGGCGCCGCTCTGGAAACACCATATATTTT. This codes for CASSLRARQGRRSGNTIYF.

The V and J genes are TRBV30 and TRBJ2-1, with 13 bases lining up with TRBD2. The germline gives CDR1 GTSNPN, CDR2 SVGIG (reference sequence). V shed 0 bases and J 5 bases; nucleotides not matched to a gene: 4. The CDR3 is 16 residues long. The CDR3 sequence: CAWSVGLAGVNNEQFF. In nucleotides, the CDR3 is TGTGCCTGGAGTGTAGGACTAGCGGGGGTCAACAATGAGCAGTTCTTC.

This chain connects TRBV5-1 to TRBJ2-7; D gene ambiguous. Germline V gives CDR1 SGHRS, CDR2 YFSETQ. The CDR3 sequence is 13 residues long. V was clipped by 0 bases and J by 3 bases, with 7 bases between them. The CDR3 reads CASSLVPSYEQYV. In DNA form, the CDR3 reads TGCGCCAGCAGCTTGGTGCCCAGCTACGAGCAGTACGTC.

J is TRBJ2-1 and V is TRBV14, with 10 bases aligning to TRBD2. Germline V CDR1 and CDR2: SGHDN, FVKESK. The junction had 18 bases not matched to a gene; V was cut back by 8 bases and J by 8 bases. This CDR3 contains 17 residues. The CDR3 loop is CASHPTLAGVGRYEQFF. The CDR3 region has the DNA TGTGCCAGCCATCCTACCCTAGCGGGAGTAGGGCGTTATGAGCAGTTCTTC.

The chain combines TRBV29-1 with TRBJ1-4; unclear D gene. V lost 4 bases and J lost 7, with 13 bases in between. The CDR3 totals 13 residues. Germline CDR1 SQVTM, CDR2 ANQGSEA. In nucleotides, the CDR3 is TGCAGCGTTGCGCGGGTGCATGGTGAAAAACTGTTTTTT. It specifies CSVARVHGEKLFF.

The chain joins TRBV7-9 to TRBJ2-3; 11 nucleotides align to TRBD1. CDR1 SEHNR and CDR2 FQNEAQ come from the germline V gene (reference sequence). The CDR3 extends over 16 amino acids. After removal of 4 bases from V and 2 bases from J, the junction contained 5 bases not matched to a gene. The CDR3, as DNA: TGTGCCAGCAGCTCCTCGGACAGGGGGCCCACAGATACGCAGTATTTT. Protein: CASSSSDRGPTDTQYF.

The chain couples TRBV6-5 to TRBJ2-5; TRBD2 aligns across 7 bases. Germline V gives CDR1 MNHEY, CDR2 SVGAGI. The CDR3 has 15 residues. Unmatched junction bases numbered 7, after V lost 6 bases and J lost 0 bases. The CDR3 is CASRKGRGDQETQYF. CDR3 nucleotide sequence: TGTGCCAGCAGAAAGGGGAGGGGCGACCAAGAGACCCAGTACTTC.

The J gene is TRBJ2-7, the V gene TRBV5-1; perhaps TRBD2 as D (6 bases). CDR1 and CDR2 (germline): SGHRS, YFSETQ. The length of the CDR3 is 13 residues. With 4 bases removed from V and 7 bases from J, the gap between germline ends came to 15 bases. CDR3 protein: CASSPLLAGEQYF. CDR3 in DNA: TGCGCCAGCAGCCCCTTACTAGCTGGGGAGCAGTACTTC.

The CDR3 sequence is CASSITRVGTEAFF. The CDR3 nucleotides read TGTGCCAGCTCGATTACCAGGGTGGGTACTGAAGCTTTCTTT. J is TRBJ1-1 and V is TRBV18, with a weak D call TRBD1 (5 bases). The CDR3 is 14 amino acids. CDR1 and CDR2 from the germline V gene are KGHSH and LQKENI. Trimming shortened V by 6 bases and J by 5 bases, and 16 bases separated the two germline ends.

This chain connects TRBV18 to TRBJ2-5; perhaps TRBD1 as D (6 bases). The CDR3 is 15 residues long. V was shortened by 0 bases and J by 4 bases, with 12 bases between the two germline ends. Germline V gene data show CDR1 as KGHSH and CDR2 as LQKENI. The chain's CDR3 is CASSPPNREGETQYF. The DNA for the CDR3 is TGTGCCAGCTCACCACCCAACAGGGAAGGAGAGACCCAGTACTTC. Looking up the rest from reference TRBV18 and TRBJ2-5 gives the full variable domain: NAGVMQNPRHLVRRRGQEARLRCSPMKGHSHVYWYRQLPEEGLKFMVYLQKENIIDESGMPKERFSAEFPKEGPSILRIQQVVRGDSAAYFCASSPPNREGETQYFGPGTRLLVL.

The chain employs TRBV10-3 and TRBJ2-1; unclear D gene. The CDR3 is made up of 16 amino acids. The germline V and J ends were trimmed by 0 bases and 6 bases, with 15 bases remaining between them. The germline V gene encodes CDR1 ENHRY and CDR2 SYGVKD. CDR3 sequence (DNA): TGTGCCATCAGTGAGTCGTTCGAAGGTTCGGGCAATGAGCAGTTCTTC. Translation: CAISESFEGSGNEQFF.

The chain has TRBV18 and TRBJ1-3; D may be TRBD1 (6 bases). This CDR3 comprises 15 residues. Trimming took off 3 bases at V and 8 bases at J, with 17 bases between the two ends. Looked up from germline, CDR1 is KGHSH and CDR2 is LQKENI. In nucleotides, the CDR3 is TGTGCCAGCTCACCGCAGACAGGATTCTGGGACACCATATATTTT. Its translation is CASSPQTGFWDTIYF. Filled out from reference TRBV18 and TRBJ1-3, the complete variable domain reads NAGVMQNPRHLVRRRGQEARLRCSPMKGHSHVYWYRQLPEEGLKFMVYLQKENIIDESGMPKERFSAEFPKEGPSILRIQQVVRGDSAAYFCASSPQTGFWDTIYFGEGSWLTVV.

The rearrangement joins TRBV6-6 to TRBJ2-5; 7 nucleotides match TRBD1. Germline V gives CDR1 MNHNY, CDR2 SVGAGI (reference sequence). Germline trimming cut 6 bases from V and 0 bases from J; bases unmatched to any gene: 7. The CDR3 loop spans 15 amino acids. This CDR3 reads CASRTDRTYQETQYF. In DNA form, the CDR3 reads TGTGCCAGCAGGACGGACAGGACGTACCAAGAGACCCAGTACTTC.

The chain joins TRBV9 to TRBJ2-2, with D uncertain. Germline V gives CDR1 SGDLS, CDR2 YYNGEE. The CDR3 is 14 residues long. V was trimmed by 4 bases and J by 1 base, leaving 8 bases between them. The CDR3: CASSPQRNTGELFF. The CDR3 nucleotides read TGTGCCAGCAGCCCCCAGCGGAACACCGGGGAGCTGTTTTTT. Looking up the rest from reference TRBV9 and TRBJ2-2 gives the full variable domain: DSGVTQTPKHLITATGQRVTLRCSPRSGDLSVYWYQQSLDQGLQFLIQYYNGEERAKGNILERFSAQQFPDLHSELNLSSLELGDSALYFCASSPQRNTGELFFGEGSRLTVL.

This clone is a singleton in its sample. The CDR3, as DNA: TGTGCCAGCGGGACAGCTCATTCCCAAGAGACCCAGTACTTC. Its translation: CASGTAHSQETQYF. This chain connects TRBV6-5 to TRBJ2-5; 7 bases fit TRBD1. J gave up 1 base and V 8 bases, and 7 bases lay outside the gene matches. The CDR3 has 14 residues. From germline, CDR1 is MNHEY and CDR2 SVGAGI.

Remarks on this clone: Other DNA sequences in this sample translate to the same CDR3. This chain links TRBV7-9 with TRBJ1-2; 10 nucleotides align to TRBD1. Germline CDR1 and CDR2: SEHNR and FQNEAQ (reference sequence). This CDR3 region has 15 residues. After removal of 1 base from V and 7 bases from J, the junction contained 6 bases not matched to a gene. CDR3 loop: CASSLERQGAGGYTF. In DNA form, the CDR3 reads TGTGCCAGCAGCTTAGAACGACAGGGGGCGGGTGGCTACACCTTC.

The chain joins TRBV25-1 to TRBJ1-6, with a tentative D call TRBD1 (6 bases). This CDR3 is built from 13 residues. V was shortened by 7 bases and J by 9 bases, with 13 bases between the two germline ends. CDR1 is MGHDK, CDR2 SYGVNS, per germline. This chain's CDR3 is CASKDSSGSPLHF. In nucleotides, the CDR3 is TGTGCCAGCAAGGACAGCTCCGGTTCACCCCTCCACTTT.

The chain is built from TRBV20-1 and TRBJ2-7; D unresolved. The V and J ends lost 3 bases and 3 bases respectively, with 9 bases between them. Germline CDR1 DFQATT, CDR2 SNEGSKA (reference sequence). There are 12 residues in the CDR3. The CDR3 protein is CSASPRNYEQYF. CDR3 nucleotide sequence: TGCAGTGCTAGTCCCAGAAACTACGAGCAGTACTTC.

The CDR3 region is CASSPPRGWDTDTQYF. The DNA of the CDR3 is TGTGCCAGCAGCCCCCCTAGGGGGTGGGACACAGATACGCAGTATTTT. V and J are TRBV13 and TRBJ2-3; tentatively, D is TRBD1 (6 bases). Trimming stripped 5 bases from V and 2 bases from J, with 17 bases between. The germline V gene encodes CDR1 PRHDT and CDR2 FYEKMQ (reference sequence). The CDR3 is 16 residues long.

The chain uses TRBV5-1 and TRBJ2-4; 10 positions match TRBD1. Germline CDR1 is SGHRS and CDR2 is YFSETQ. V trimming: 0 bases; J trimming: 8 bases; junction bases outside the gene matches: 5. CDR3 length equals 15 residues. The CDR3 nucleotides read TGCGCCAGCAGCTTGGAGACAGGGGGCGAGGACATTCAGTACTTC. Translation: CASSLETGGEDIQYF.

This clone was seen once. V is TRBV6-2 or TRBV6-3 and J is TRBJ1-5; 10 nucleotides agree with TRBD1. The CDR3 is 17 amino acids. The germline gives CDR1 MNHEY, CDR2 SVGEGT. V was clipped by 6 bases and J by 3 bases; unmatched bases: 11. The CDR3 nucleotides read TGTGCCAGCAGCAAATCCGACAGGGGGCCGCTCAATCAGCCCCAGCATTTT. This sequence encodes CASSKSDRGPLNQPQHF.